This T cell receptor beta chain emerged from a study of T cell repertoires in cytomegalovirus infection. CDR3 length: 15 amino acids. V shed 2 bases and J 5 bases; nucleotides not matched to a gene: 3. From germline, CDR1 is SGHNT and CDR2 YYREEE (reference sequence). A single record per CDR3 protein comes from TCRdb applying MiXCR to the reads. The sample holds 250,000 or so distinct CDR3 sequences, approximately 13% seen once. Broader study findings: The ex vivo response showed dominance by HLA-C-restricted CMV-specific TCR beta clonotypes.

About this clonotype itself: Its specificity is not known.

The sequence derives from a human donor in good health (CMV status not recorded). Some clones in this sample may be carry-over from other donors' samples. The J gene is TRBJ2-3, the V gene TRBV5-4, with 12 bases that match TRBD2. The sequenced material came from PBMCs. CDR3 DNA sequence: TGTGCCAGCAGCTTTAGACTAGCGGGAGAAGATACGCAGTATTTT. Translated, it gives CASSFRLAGEDTQYF.